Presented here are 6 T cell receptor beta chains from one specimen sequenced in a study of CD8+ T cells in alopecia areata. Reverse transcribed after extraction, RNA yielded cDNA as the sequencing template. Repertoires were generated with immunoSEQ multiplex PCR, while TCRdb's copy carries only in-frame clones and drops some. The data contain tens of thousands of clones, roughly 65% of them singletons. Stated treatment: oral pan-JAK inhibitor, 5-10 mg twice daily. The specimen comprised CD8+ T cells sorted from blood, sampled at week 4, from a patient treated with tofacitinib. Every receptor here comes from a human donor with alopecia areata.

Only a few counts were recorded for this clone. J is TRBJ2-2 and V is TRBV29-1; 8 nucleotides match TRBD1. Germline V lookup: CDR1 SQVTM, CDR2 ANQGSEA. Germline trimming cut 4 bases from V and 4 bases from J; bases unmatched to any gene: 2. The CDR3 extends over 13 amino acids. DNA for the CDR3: TGCAGCGTTGGCACAGGGGGCACCGGGGAGCTGTTTTTT. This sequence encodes CSVGTGGTGELFF.

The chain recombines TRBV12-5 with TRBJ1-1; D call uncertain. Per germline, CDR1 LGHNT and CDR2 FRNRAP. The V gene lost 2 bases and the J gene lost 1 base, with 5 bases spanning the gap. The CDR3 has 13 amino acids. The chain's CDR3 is CASGLSRNTEAFF. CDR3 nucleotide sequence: TGTGCTAGTGGTTTGAGCAGGAACACTGAAGCTTTCTTT.

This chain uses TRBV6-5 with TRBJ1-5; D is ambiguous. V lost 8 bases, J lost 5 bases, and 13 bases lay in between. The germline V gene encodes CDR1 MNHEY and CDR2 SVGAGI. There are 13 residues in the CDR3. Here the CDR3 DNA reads TGTGCCAGCCGAGGCCAGTCGTATCAGCCCCAGCATTTT. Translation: CASRGQSYQPQHF.

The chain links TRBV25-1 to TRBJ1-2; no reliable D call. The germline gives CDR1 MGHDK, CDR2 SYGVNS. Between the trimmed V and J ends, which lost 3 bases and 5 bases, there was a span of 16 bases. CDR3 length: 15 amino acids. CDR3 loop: CASSESAGWRYGYTF. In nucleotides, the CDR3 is TGTGCCAGCAGTGAGTCGGCCGGGTGGAGGTATGGCTACACCTTC.

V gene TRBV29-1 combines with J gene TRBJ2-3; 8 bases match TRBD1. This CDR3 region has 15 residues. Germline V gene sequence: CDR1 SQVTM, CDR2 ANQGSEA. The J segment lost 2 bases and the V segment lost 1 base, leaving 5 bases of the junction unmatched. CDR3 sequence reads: CSVEGDRYYTDTQYF. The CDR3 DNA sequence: TGCAGCGTTGAAGGGGACAGGTACTACACAGATACGCAGTATTTT.

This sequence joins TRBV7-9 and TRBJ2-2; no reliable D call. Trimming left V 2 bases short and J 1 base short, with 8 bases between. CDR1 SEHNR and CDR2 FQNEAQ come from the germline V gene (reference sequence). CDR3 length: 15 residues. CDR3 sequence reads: CASSLLSGNTGELFF. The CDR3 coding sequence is TGTGCCAGCAGCTTACTCTCAGGGAACACCGGGGAGCTGTTTTTT. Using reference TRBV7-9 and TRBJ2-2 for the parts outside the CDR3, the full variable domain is DTGVSQNPRHKITKRGQNVTFRCDPISEHNRLYWYRQTLGQGPEFLTYFQNEAQLEKSRLLSDRFSAERPKGSFSTLEIQRTEQGDSAMYLCASSLLSGNTGELFFGEGSRLTVL.